These T cell receptor beta chains were read from a single sample in a study of identical twins. TCRdb reanalysed the 5' RACE reads using MiXCR and keeps one entry per CDR3 protein. The sample yields hundreds of thousands of distinct CDR3 sequences, about 12% seen once. These records were also assigned to another study, of yellow fever vaccine responses in identical twins.

The material sequenced was PBMCs. The receptors shown here come from a woman aged 18-30 years in good health. Both conserved end residues are part of each CDR3. A D gene is named only where the DNA matches it firmly. Part of the rows lack a size; the others show once, few, many or a class for expanded clones.

J: TRBJ2-1; D: TRBD2; size: -; V: TRBV11-1; DNA: TGTGCCAGCAACCGCGGGAGCCACAATGAGCAGTTCTTC; CDR3: CASNRGSHNEQFF
J: TRBJ2-5; D: -; size: few; V: TRBV18; DNA: TGTGCCAGCTCACCACCGGGAGGTAACCGGGAGACCCAGTACTTC; CDR3: CASSPPGGNRETQYF
J: TRBJ2-1; D: -; size: -; V: TRBV7-8; DNA: TGTGCCAGCAGCTCACCCGGTGGGCAGCAGTTCTTC; CDR3: CASSSPGGQQFF
J: TRBJ1-2; D: -; size: many; V: TRBV20-1; DNA: TGCAGTGCTAGTAAGGGCTACACCTTC; CDR3: CSASKGYTF
J: TRBJ2-3; D: -; size: few; V: TRBV5-5; DNA: TGTGCCAGCAGTCCTCAGGGGTACGATACGCAGTATTTT; CDR3: CASSPQGYDTQYF
J: TRBJ2-5; D: -; size: -; V: TRBV15; DNA: TGTGCCACCAGCAGAGTTTTGGGCAGCCACCAAGAGACCCAGTACTTC; CDR3: CATSRVLGSHQETQYF
J: TRBJ1-5; D: -; size: few; V: TRBV6-1; DNA: TGTGCCAGCAGGCCCGGAGGAAGCAATCAGCCCCAGCATTTT; CDR3: CASRPGGSNQPQHF
J: TRBJ2-7; D: -; size: -; V: TRBV20-1; DNA: TGCAGTGCAACGGACCCGTACCGGCAGTACTTC; CDR3: CSATDPYRQYF
J: TRBJ2-1; D: TRBD2; size: few; V: TRBV11-2; DNA: TGTGCCAGCAGCGGGACTAGCGGGACCTACAATGAGCAGTTCTTC; CDR3: CASSGTSGTYNEQFF
J: TRBJ2-7; D: TRBD1; size: few; V: TRBV20-1; DNA: TGCAGTGCTAGAGAAGAGAACAGGGGCCGGGACGAGCAGTACTTC; CDR3: CSAREENRGRDEQYF
J: TRBJ2-5; D: -; size: few; V: TRBV12-3/TRBV12-4; DNA: TGTGCCAGCACCGCACAGGCGGCAGGGAAAGAGCCGACCCAGTACTTC; CDR3: CASTAQAAGKEPTQYF
J: TRBJ2-3; D: TRBD2; size: -; V: TRBV11-2; DNA: TGTGCCAGCAGCCTGGGACTAGCGGGAGGTGGCCCTAGCACAGATACGCAGTATTTT; CDR3: CASSLGLAGGGPSTDTQYF
J: TRBJ2-3; D: -; size: -; V: TRBV12-5; DNA: TGTGCTAGTGGTTTGGTATCGGTTGCGCGATACAGCACAGATACGCAGTATTTT; CDR3: CASGLVSVARYSTDTQYF
J: TRBJ2-7; D: -; size: -; V: TRBV7-2; DNA: TGTGCCAGCAGCTTAGATGGCACACGGACCTACGAGCAGTACTTC; CDR3: CASSLDGTRTYEQYF
J: TRBJ2-5; D: -; size: many; V: TRBV10-3; DNA: TGTGCCATCAGTGATGGAGGGGCGGGCGAGACCCAGTACTTC; CDR3: CAISDGGAGETQYF
J: TRBJ2-7; D: TRBD1; size: -; V: TRBV2; DNA: TGTGCCAGCAGACGGACAGGTCCTGCCTACGAGCAGTACTTC; CDR3: CASRRTGPAYEQYF
J: TRBJ2-1; D: TRBD2; size: few; V: TRBV18; DNA: TGTGCCAGCTCACATAGCGGGAACAGCTACAATGAGCAGTTCTTC; CDR3: CASSHSGNSYNEQFF
J: TRBJ2-1; D: -; size: few; V: TRBV7-9; DNA: TGTGCCAGCAGCTTAGTGGCGGGACTCGGTGAGCAGTTCTTC; CDR3: CASSLVAGLGEQFF
J: TRBJ2-7; D: -; size: -; V: TRBV15; DNA: TGTGCCACCAGCAAAGTCATTCGGGACGAGCAGTACTTC; CDR3: CATSKVIRDEQYF
J: TRBJ1-3; D: -; size: many; V: TRBV12-3/TRBV12-4; DNA: TGTGCCAGCAGAAAGGGCCTCTCTGGAAACACCATATATTTT; CDR3: CASRKGLSGNTIYF
J: TRBJ2-1; D: -; size: -; V: TRBV5-6; DNA: TGTGCCAGCAGCTCCGTGTTACAGGTTTTCCCCTACAATGAGCAGTTCTTC; CDR3: CASSSVLQVFPYNEQFF
J: TRBJ2-7; D: -; size: -; V: TRBV6-1; DNA: TGTGCCAGCAGCCTGGGAAGCAGGGCACTGCGGGAGCAGTACTTC; CDR3: CASSLGSRALREQYF
J: TRBJ2-5; D: -; size: few; V: TRBV25-1; DNA: TGTGCCAGCAGTGAATACGGGGCCTACCAAGAGACCCAGTACTTC; CDR3: CASSEYGAYQETQYF
J: TRBJ2-7; D: -; size: few; V: TRBV4-1; DNA: TGCGCCAGCAGCTATATGACATTGGACACGAACACCTACGAGCAGTACTTC; CDR3: CASSYMTLDTNTYEQYF
J: TRBJ2-3; D: -; size: many; V: TRBV6-5; DNA: TGTGCCAGCAGTTACTACCGAGCGGGTGGGGAAAGACAAGATACGCAGTATTTT; CDR3: CASSYYRAGGERQDTQYF
J: TRBJ2-5; D: -; size: -; V: TRBV2; DNA: TGTGCCAGCAGTCCTAGTGGTGTTCCGCAAGAGACCCAGTACTTC; CDR3: CASSPSGVPQETQYF
J: TRBJ2-5; D: -; size: many; V: TRBV4-1; DNA: TGCGCCAGCAGCCAAGCCAAAAACCAAGAGACCCAGTACTTC; CDR3: CASSQAKNQETQYF
J: TRBJ2-1; D: TRBD1; size: -; V: TRBV3-1; DNA: TGTGCCAGCAGTCAAACAGGGGGAAACTACAATGAGCAGTTCTTC; CDR3: CASSQTGGNYNEQFF
J: TRBJ2-2; D: -; size: many; V: TRBV20-1; DNA: TGCAGTGCTAGTCCCAGGTCCAACGCCGGGGAGCTGTTTTTT; CDR3: CSASPRSNAGELFF